These T cell receptor beta chains were read from a single sample in a study of T cells in localized non-small cell lung cancer. Measured with immunoSEQ multiplex PCR; TCRdb has only the in-frame clones, and not every one. The sample lists about 20,000 clones; over 70% were seen once. The specimen was PBMCs, collected before any cancer treatment. The receptors shown here come from a man aged 35-75 years with stage II squamous cell lung carcinoma. The CDR3 runs from the conserved cysteine through the conserved F or W. D genes are given only for firm matches. Not every row has a clone size; where given, it reads once, few, many or a size class.

J gene | clone size | V gene | D gene | CDR3 protein | CDR3 DNA
TRBJ2-7 | NA | TRBV6-4 | NA | CASSDPSHEQYF | TGTGCCAGCAGTGACCCGTCCCACGAGCAGTACTTC
TRBJ2-5 | NA | TRBV5-1 | TRBD2 | CASSLSWREAGQTQYF | TGCGCCAGCAGCTTAAGCTGGCGGGAGGCCGGCCAGACCCAGTACTTC
TRBJ2-2 | NA | TRBV7-9 | TRBD1 | CASRPGQGGTGELFF | TGTGCCAGCAGACCGGGACAGGGGGGCACCGGGGAGCTGTTTTTT
TRBJ2-3 | NA | TRBV19 | NA | CASSIGLGRIIAQYF | TGTGCCAGTAGTATAGGGCTAGGGAGGATAATTGCGCAGTATTTT
TRBJ1-2 | few | TRBV5-1 | NA | CASSLGLDGYTF | TGCGCCAGCAGCTTGGGATTAGATGGCTACACCTTC
TRBJ2-5 | NA | TRBV27 | NA | CASSSPGAPQETQYF | TGTGCCAGCAGTTCCCCGGGGGCCCCCCAAGAGACCCAGTACTTC
TRBJ1-3 | NA | TRBV4-3 | NA | CASSPSGNTIYF | TGCGCCAGCAGCCCCAGCGGCAACACCATATATTTT
TRBJ2-1 | once | TRBV9 | TRBD2 | CASSVDARGGWNEQFF | TGTGCCAGCAGCGTAGACGCGCGGGGGGGCTGGAATGAGCAGTTCTTC
TRBJ2-7 | NA | TRBV11-3 | NA | CASSPLRQGHEQYF | TGTGCCAGCAGCCCTCTCAGGCAGGGCCACGAGCAGTACTTC
TRBJ1-1 | NA | TRBV18 | TRBD1 | CASSPNRGTEAFF | TGTGCCAGCTCCCCTAACAGGGGCACTGAAGCTTTCTTT
TRBJ1-3 | NA | TRBV7-2 | NA | CASSLAVGGAVGNTIYF | TGTGCCAGCAGCCTGGCGGTTGGGGGGGCGGTCGGAAACACCATATATTTT
TRBJ2-2 | NA | TRBV5-1 | NA | CASSLAPRQGLNTGELFF | TGCGCCAGCAGCTTGGCCCCTAGACAAGGGTTAAACACCGGGGAGCTGTTTTTT
TRBJ2-7 | NA | TRBV7-9 | NA | CASSLKTGILTYEQYF | TGTGCCAGCAGCTTAAAAACCGGGATCTTAACCTACGAGCAGTACTTC
TRBJ1-3 | NA | TRBV5-1 | NA | CASSRGQTSGNTIYF | TGCGCCAGCAGTCGCGGACAGACCTCTGGAAACACCATATATTTT
TRBJ2-2 | few | TRBV5-6 | NA | CASSWGGRVGELFF | TGTGCCAGCAGTTGGGGTGGCAGGGTCGGGGAGCTGTTTTTT
TRBJ1-3 | NA | TRBV28 | TRBD1 | CASRLDRGRNTIYF | TGTGCCAGCAGATTAGACAGGGGGAGGAACACCATATATTTT
TRBJ1-2 | NA | TRBV29-1 | TRBD1 | CSGAQGTSGYTF | TGCAGCGGGGCACAGGGGACGAGTGGCTACACCTTC
TRBJ2-7 | NA | TRBV5-5 | TRBD2 | CASSLGGRFSYEQYF | TGTGCCAGCAGCTTGGGCGGGAGGTTCTCCTACGAGCAGTACTTC
TRBJ2-1 | NA | TRBV10-1 | TRBD2 | CAYLPLADYNEQFF | TGCGCCTATCTCCCGCTAGCGGACTACAATGAGCAGTTCTTC
TRBJ2-5 | NA | TRBV5-6 | NA | CASSLEETQYF | TGTGCCAGCAGCTTGGAAGAGACCCAGTACTTC
TRBJ1-1 | NA | TRBV5-4 | NA | CASTRHLNTEAFF | TGTGCCAGCACCCGGCACTTGAACACTGAAGCTTTCTTT
TRBJ2-7 | NA | TRBV10-3 | NA | CAISESSWQNYEQYF | TGTGCCATCAGTGAGTCTTCTTGGCAGAACTACGAGCAGTACTTC
TRBJ1-2 | NA | TRBV28 | NA | CASSSSNGYTF | TGTGCCAGCAGTTCGTCGAATGGCTACACCTTC
TRBJ1-1 | NA | TRBV19 | TRBD1 | CASKGDRTPLWNTEAFF | TGTGCCAGTAAAGGGGACAGGACCCCCTTGTGGAACACTGAAGCTTTCTTT
TRBJ1-5 | NA | TRBV7-2 | NA | CASSLTVTQPQHF | TGTGCCAGCAGCTTGACAGTTACTCAGCCCCAGCATTTT
TRBJ2-6 | NA | TRBV6-9 | NA | CASSYVSDGANVLTF | TGTGCCAGCAGTTACGTCTCGGACGGGGCCAACGTCCTGACTTTC
TRBJ1-2 | once | TRBV25-1 | NA | CASNPGHTNYGYTF | TGTGCCAGCAACCCGGGACACACCAACTATGGCTACACCTTC
TRBJ1-6 | NA | TRBV2 | NA | CASSPPGRVLQSSYNSPLHF | TGTGCCAGCAGTCCCCCGGGACGCGTTCTTCAAAGCTCCTATAATTCACCCCTCCACTTT
TRBJ2-5 | few | TRBV5-1 | TRBD2 | CASSEVGTTLQETQYF | TGCGCCAGCAGCGAGGTTGGGACTACTCTACAAGAGACCCAGTACTTC
TRBJ2-3 | NA | TRBV5-4 | NA | CASSLVGAADTQYF | TGTGCCAGCAGCTTGGTAGGGGCTGCGGATACGCAGTATTTT
TRBJ2-2 | NA | TRBV9 | NA | CASSVQFYTGELFF | TGTGCCAGCAGCGTACAGTTTTACACCGGGGAGCTGTTTTTT
TRBJ2-1 | NA | TRBV9 | TRBD1 | CASSVSQQGVGNEQFF | TGTGCCAGCAGCGTATCCCAACAGGGGGTTGGTAATGAGCAGTTCTTC
TRBJ1-6 | NA | TRBV27 | NA | CASSFQAYNSPLHF | TGTGCCAGCAGTTTCCAGGCCTATAATTCACCCCTCCACTTT
TRBJ2-7 | NA | TRBV9 | NA | CASSAGVFRGPSSYEQYF | TGTGCCAGCAGCGCGGGGGTTTTCCGAGGGCCCAGCTCCTACGAGCAGTACTTC
TRBJ2-1 | NA | TRBV30 | TRBD2 | CAWRSGGGNEQFF | TGTGCCTGGAGGTCGGGAGGGGGGAATGAGCAGTTCTTC
TRBJ2-7 | NA | TRBV7-2 | TRBD1 | CASSYPGGSYEQYF | TGTGCCAGCAGCTATCCAGGGGGCTCCTACGAGCAGTACTTC
TRBJ2-2 | NA | TRBV30 | TRBD2 | CAWSVLSSGAGGELFF | TGTGCCTGGAGTGTACTCTCTAGCGGGGCTGGCGGGGAGCTGTTTTTT
TRBJ1-2 | NA | TRBV6-5 | NA | CASSYSRGGKGYTF | TGTGCCAGCAGTTACTCGAGAGGGGGGAAAGGCTACACCTTC
TRBJ2-1 | NA | TRBV29-1 | NA | CSVGPGDNEQFF | TGCAGCGTTGGTCCAGGGGACAATGAGCAGTTCTTC
TRBJ2-7 | NA | TRBV12-5 | NA | CASGHRRDIHYEQYF | TGTGCTAGTGGTCACCGACGGGACATACACTACGAGCAGTACTTC
TRBJ2-3 | NA | TRBV13 | TRBD2 | CASSRTSGSTDTQYF | TGTGCCAGCAGCCGGACTAGCGGGAGCACAGATACGCAGTATTTT
TRBJ1-1 | NA | TRBV6-5 | NA | CASSPAGRAGAFF | TGTGCCAGCTCCCCCGCCGGAAGGGCCGGGGCTTTCTTT
TRBJ2-7 | NA | TRBV5-1 | NA | CASSWRGRETGRYEQYF | TGCGCCAGCAGCTGGAGGGGGCGGGAGACTGGGAGATACGAGCAGTACTTC
TRBJ2-3 | NA | TRBV4-3 | TRBD2 | CASSQDLMRGTSTDTQYF | TGCGCCAGCAGCCAAGATCTCATGCGGGGGACTAGCACAGATACGCAGTATTTT
TRBJ1-2 | NA | TRBV30 | NA | CAQSPGSYGYTF | TGTGCACAGAGTCCGGGAAGCTATGGCTACACCTTC
TRBJ2-1 | NA | TRBV11-2 | NA | CASSLRDSLYNEQFF | TGTGCCAGCAGCTTACGCGACAGTTTATACAATGAGCAGTTCTTC
TRBJ2-3 | NA | TRBV5-4 | NA | CASSPMGASQDTQYF | TGTGCCAGCAGCCCAATGGGGGCCAGCCAGGATACGCAGTATTTT
TRBJ1-6 | NA | TRBV6-5 | TRBD1 | CASSFGQEASPLHF | TGTGCCAGCAGTTTTGGACAGGAGGCTTCACCCCTCCACTTT
TRBJ2-1 | NA | TRBV7-2 | TRBD2 | CASSGTSGNNEQFF | TGTGCCAGCAGTGGGACTAGCGGCAACAATGAGCAGTTCTTC
TRBJ1-1 | NA | TRBV7-3 | TRBD1 | CASSQMGQGASEAFF | TGTGCCAGCAGCCAGATGGGACAGGGGGCGTCTGAAGCTTTCTTT
TRBJ2-2 | NA | TRBV19 | NA | CASSRLGWNTGELFF | TGTGCCAGTAGTAGGTTAGGCTGGAACACCGGGGAGCTGTTTTTT